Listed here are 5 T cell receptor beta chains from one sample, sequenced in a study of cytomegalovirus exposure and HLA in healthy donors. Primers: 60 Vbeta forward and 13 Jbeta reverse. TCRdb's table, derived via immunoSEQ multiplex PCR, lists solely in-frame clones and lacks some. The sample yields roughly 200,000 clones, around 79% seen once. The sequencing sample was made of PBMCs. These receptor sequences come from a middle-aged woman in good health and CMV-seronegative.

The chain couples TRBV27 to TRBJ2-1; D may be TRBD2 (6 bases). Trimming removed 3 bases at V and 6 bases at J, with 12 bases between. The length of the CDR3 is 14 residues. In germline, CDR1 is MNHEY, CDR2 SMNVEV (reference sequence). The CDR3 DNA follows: TGTGCCAGCAGTTTGAGCGGGCCTATCAATGAGCAGTTCTTC. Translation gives CASSLSGPINEQFF.

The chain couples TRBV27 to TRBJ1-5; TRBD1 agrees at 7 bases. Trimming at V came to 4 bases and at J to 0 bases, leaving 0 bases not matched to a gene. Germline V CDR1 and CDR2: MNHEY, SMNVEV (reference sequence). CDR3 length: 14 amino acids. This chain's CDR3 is CASSYRGSNQPQHF. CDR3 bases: TGTGCCAGCAGTTACAGGGGTAGCAATCAGCCCCAGCATTTT.

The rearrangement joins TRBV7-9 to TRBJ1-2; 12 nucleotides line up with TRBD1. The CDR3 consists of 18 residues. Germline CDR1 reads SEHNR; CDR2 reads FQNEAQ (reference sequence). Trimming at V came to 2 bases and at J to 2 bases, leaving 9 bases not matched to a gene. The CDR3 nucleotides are TGTGCCAGCAGCTTACCCGGGACAGGGGGCGATCCCAACTATGGCTACACCTTC. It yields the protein CASSLPGTGGDPNYGYTF.

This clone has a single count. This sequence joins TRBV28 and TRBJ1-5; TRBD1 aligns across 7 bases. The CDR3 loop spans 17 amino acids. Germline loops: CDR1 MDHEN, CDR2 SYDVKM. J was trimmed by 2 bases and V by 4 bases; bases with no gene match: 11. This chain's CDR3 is CASSSELTGAGNQPQHF. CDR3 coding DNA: TGTGCCAGCAGTTCGGAGCTCACAGGGGCAGGCAATCAGCCCCAGCATTTT.

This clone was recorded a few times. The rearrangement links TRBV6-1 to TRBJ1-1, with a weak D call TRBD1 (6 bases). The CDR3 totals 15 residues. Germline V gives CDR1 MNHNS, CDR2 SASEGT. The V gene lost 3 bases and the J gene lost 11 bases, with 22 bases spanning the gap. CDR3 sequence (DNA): TGTGCCAGCAGTGATCCGATACAGGGCCGGGAGGTTGCTTTCTTT. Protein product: CASSDPIQGREVAFF.